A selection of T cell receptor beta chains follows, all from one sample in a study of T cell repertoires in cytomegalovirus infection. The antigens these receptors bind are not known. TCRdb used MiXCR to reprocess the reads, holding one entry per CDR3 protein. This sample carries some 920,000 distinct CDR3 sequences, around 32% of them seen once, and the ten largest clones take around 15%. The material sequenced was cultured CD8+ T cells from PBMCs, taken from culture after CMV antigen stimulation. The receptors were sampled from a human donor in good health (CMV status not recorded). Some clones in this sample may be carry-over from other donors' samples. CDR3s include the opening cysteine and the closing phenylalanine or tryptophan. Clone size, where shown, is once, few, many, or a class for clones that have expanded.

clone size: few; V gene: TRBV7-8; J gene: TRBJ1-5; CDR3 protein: CASSLGRRINHQPQHF
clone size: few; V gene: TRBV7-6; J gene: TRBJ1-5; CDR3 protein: CASSLDAGGSNQPQHF
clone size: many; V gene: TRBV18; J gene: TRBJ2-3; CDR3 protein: CASSPPYTDTQYF
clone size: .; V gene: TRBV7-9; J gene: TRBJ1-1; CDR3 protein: CASSPMVEAFF
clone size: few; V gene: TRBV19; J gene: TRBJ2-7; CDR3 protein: CASSIGAGGHYEQYF
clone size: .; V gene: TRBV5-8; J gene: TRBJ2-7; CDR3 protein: CASSLAGTSAYEQYF
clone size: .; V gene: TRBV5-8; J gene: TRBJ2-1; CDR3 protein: CANSLALPYNEQFF
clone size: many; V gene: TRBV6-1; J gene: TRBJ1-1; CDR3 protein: CASSASGQGNTEAFF
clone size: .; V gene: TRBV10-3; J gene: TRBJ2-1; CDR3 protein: CAISEWGGLNEQFF
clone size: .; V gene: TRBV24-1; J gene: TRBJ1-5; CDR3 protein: CATSEPGQEHNQPQHF
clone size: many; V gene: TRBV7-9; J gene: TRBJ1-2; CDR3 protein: CASSPGGAYGYTF
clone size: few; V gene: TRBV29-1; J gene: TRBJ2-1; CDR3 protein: CSVEGRGAEQFF
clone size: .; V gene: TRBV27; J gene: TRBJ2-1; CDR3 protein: CATGLAYNEQFF
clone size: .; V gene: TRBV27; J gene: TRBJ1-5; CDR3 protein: CASSFEGGGNQPQHF
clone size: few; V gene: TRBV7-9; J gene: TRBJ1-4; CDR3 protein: CASSGTGDEKLFF
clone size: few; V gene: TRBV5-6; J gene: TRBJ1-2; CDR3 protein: CASSLDGTGVNPNYGYTF